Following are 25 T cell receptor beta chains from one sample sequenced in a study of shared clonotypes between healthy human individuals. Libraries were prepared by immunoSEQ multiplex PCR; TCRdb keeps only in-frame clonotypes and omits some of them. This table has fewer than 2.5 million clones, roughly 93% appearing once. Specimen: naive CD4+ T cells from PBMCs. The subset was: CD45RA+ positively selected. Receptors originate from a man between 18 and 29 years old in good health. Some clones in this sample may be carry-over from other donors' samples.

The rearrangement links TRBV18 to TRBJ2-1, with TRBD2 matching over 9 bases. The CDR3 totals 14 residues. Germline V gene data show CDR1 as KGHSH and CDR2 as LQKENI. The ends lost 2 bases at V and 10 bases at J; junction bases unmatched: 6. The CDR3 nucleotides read TGTGCCAGCTCACCAGGGACTAGCTCGAGAGAGCAGTTCTTC. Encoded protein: CASSPGTSSREQFF.

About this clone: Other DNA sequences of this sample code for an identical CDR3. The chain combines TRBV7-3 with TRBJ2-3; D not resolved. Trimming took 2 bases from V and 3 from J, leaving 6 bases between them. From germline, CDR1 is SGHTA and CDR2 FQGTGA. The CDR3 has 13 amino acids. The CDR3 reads CASSLLNTDTQYF. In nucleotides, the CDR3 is TGTGCCAGCAGCTTACTGAATACAGATACGCAGTATTTT.

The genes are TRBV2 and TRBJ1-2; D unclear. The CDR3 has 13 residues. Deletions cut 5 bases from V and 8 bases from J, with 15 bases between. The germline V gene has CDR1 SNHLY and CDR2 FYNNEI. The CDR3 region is CASSLQKPQGYTF. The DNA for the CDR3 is TGTGCCAGCAGTTTACAGAAACCGCAGGGCTACACCTTC.

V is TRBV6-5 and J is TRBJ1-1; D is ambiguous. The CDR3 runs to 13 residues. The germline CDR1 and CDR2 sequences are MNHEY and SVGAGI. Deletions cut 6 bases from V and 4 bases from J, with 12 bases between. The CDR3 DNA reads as TGTGCCAGCAGGAGACGACGGGGCACTGAAGCTTTCTTT. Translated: CASRRRRGTEAFF.

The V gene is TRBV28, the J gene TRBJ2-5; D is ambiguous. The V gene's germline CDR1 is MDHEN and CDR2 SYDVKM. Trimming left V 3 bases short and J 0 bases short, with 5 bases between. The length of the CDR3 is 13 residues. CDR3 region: CASSFSYQETQYF. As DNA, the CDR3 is TGTGCCAGCAGTTTCAGCTACCAAGAGACCCAGTACTTC.

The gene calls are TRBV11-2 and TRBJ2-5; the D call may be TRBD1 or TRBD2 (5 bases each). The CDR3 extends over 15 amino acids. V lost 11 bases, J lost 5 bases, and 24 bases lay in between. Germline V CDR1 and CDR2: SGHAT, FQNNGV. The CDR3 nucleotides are TGTGCCGTAGCTCCGGGAACAGAGGGACGGGAGACCCAGTACTTC. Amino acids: CAVAPGTEGRETQYF.

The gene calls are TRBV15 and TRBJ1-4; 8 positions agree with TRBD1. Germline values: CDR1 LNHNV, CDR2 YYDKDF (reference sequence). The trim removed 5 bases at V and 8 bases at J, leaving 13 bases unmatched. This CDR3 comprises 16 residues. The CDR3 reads CATSAPGGHDREKLFF. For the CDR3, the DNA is TGTGCCACCAGCGCTCCAGGGGGCCACGACCGCGAAAAACTGTTTTTT.

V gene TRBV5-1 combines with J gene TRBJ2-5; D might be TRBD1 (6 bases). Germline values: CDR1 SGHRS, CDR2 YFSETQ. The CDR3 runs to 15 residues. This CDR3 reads CGSSLGAGAEETQYF. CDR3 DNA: TGCGGGAGCAGCTTGGGAGCAGGGGCGGAGGAGACCCAGTACTTC.

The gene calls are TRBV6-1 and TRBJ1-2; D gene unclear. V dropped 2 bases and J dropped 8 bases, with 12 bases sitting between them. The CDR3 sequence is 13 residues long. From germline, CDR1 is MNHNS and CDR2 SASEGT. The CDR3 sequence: CASSETPPGGYTF. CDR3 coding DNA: TGTGCCAGCAGTGAAACGCCCCCGGGCGGCTACACCTTC.

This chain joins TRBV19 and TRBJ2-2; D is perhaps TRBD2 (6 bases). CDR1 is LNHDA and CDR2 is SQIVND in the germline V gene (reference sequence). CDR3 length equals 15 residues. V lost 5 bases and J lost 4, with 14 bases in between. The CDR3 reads CASSDGGLGTGELFF. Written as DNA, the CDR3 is TGTGCCAGTAGTGATGGAGGGTTAGGCACCGGGGAGCTGTTTTTT. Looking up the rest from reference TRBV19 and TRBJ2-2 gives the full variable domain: DGGITQSPKYLFRKEGQNVTLSCEQNLNHDAMYWYRQDPGQGLRLIYYSQIVNDFQKGDIAEGYSVSREKKESFPLTVTSAQKNPTAFYLCASSDGGLGTGELFFGEGSRLTVL.

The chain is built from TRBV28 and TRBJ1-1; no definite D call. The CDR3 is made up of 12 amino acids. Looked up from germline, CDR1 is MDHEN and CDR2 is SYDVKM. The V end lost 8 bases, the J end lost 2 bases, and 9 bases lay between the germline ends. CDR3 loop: CASCLTNTEAFF. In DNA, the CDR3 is TGTGCCAGCTGCCTGACAAACACTGAAGCTTTCTTT. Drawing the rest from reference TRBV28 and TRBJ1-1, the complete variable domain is DVKVTQSSRYLVKRTGEKVFLECVQDMDHENMFWYRQDPGLGLRLIYFSYDVKMKEKGDIPEGYSVSREKKERFSLILESASTNQTSMYLCASCLTNTEAFFGQGTRLTVV.

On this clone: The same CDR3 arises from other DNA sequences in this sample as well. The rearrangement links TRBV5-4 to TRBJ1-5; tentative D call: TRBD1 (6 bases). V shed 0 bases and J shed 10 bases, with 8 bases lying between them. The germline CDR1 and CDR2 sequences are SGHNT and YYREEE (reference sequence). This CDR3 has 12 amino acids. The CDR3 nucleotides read TGTGCCAGCAGCTTGGAGGGGGGCCCCCAGCATTTT. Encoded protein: CASSLEGGPQHF.

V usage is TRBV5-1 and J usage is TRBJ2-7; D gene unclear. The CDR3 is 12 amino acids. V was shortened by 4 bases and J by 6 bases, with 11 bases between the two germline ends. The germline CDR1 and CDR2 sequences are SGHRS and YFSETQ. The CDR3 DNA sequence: TGCGCCAGCAGCCCGAGCCTGAGCGAGCAGTACTTC. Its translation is CASSPSLSEQYF.

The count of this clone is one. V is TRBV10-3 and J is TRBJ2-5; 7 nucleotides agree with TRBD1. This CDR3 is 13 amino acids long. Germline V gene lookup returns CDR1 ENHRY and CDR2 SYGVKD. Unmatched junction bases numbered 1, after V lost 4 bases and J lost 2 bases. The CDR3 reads CAISGQGQETQYF. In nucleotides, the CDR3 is TGTGCCATCAGTGGACAGGGACAAGAGACCCAGTACTTC.

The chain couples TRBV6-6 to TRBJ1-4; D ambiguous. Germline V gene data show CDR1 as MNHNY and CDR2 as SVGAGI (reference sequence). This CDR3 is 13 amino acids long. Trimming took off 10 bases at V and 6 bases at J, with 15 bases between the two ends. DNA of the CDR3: TGTGCCACCTTAGACGCCGGGGATGAAAAACTGTTTTTT. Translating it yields CATLDAGDEKLFF.

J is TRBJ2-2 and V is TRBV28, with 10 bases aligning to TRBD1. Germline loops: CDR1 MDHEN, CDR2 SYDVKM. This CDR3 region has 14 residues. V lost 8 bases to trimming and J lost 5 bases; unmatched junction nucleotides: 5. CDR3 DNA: TGTGCCAGCCAGACAGGGGGCAGGACCGGGGAGCTGTTTTTT. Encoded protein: CASQTGGRTGELFF.

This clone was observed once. The CDR3 protein is CASSLVQGVGREQYF. The CDR3 DNA reads TGTGCCAGCAGCTTAGTTCAGGGGGTAGGCAGAGAGCAGTACTTC. The rearrangement joins TRBV7-8 to TRBJ2-7, with TRBD1 identical over 7 bases. Unmatched junction bases numbered 10, after V lost 1 base and J lost 7 bases. Germline V gene data show CDR1 as SGHVS and CDR2 as FQNEAQ. The CDR3 covers 15 residues.

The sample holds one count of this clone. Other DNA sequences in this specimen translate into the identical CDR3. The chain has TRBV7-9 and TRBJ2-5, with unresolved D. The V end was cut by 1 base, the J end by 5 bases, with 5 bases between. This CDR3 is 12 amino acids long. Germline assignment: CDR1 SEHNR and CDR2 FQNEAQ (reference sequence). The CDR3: CASSLEAETQYF. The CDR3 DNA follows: TGTGCCAGCAGCTTAGAAGCGGAGACCCAGTACTTC.

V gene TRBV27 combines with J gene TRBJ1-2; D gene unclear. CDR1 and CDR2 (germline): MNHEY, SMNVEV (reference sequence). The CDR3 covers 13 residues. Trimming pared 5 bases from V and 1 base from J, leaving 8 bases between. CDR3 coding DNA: TGTGCCAGCAGTCCCATGGGTAACTATGGCTACACCTTC. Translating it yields CASSPMGNYGYTF.

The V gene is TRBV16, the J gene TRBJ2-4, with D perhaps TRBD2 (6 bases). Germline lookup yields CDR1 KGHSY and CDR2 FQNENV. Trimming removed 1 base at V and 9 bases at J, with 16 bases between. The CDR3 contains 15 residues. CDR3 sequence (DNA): TGTGCCAGCAGCCAATTGCAGGGAGGTAGGGGCATTCAGTACTTC. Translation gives CASSQLQGGRGIQYF. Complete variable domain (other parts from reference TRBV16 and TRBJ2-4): GEEVAQTPKHLVRGEGQKAKLYCAPIKGHSYVFWYQQVLKNEFKFLISFQNENVFDETGMPKERFSAKCLPNSPCSLEIQATKLEDSAVYFCASSQLQGGRGIQYFGAGTRLSVL.

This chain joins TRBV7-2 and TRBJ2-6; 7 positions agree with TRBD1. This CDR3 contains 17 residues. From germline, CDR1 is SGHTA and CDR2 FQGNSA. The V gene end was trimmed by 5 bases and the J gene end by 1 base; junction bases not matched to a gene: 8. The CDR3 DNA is TGTGCCAGCAGCCCACTAGGGGGCGCGTCTGGGGCCAACGTCCTGACTTTC. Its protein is CASSPLGGASGANVLTF.

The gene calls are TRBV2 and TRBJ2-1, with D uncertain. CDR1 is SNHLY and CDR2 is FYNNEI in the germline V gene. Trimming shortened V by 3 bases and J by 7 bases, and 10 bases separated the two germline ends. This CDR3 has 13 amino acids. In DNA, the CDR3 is TGTGCCAGCAGTGACGAGAGTGTGAATGAGCAGTTCTTC. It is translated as CASSDESVNEQFF.

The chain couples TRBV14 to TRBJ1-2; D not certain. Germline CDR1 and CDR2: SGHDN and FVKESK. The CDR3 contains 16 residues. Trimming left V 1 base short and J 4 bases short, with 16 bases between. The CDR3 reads CASSQVITGRAYGYTF. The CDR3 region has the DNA TGTGCCAGCAGCCAAGTTATCACCGGCCGTGCCTATGGCTACACCTTC.

DNA for the CDR3: TGTGCCAGCAGTTTGGATGGACCCAGTGAGACCCAGTACTTC. This translates into CASSLDGPSETQYF. The rearrangement links TRBV28 to TRBJ2-5; no clear D. V dropped 3 bases and J dropped 5 bases, with 13 bases sitting between them. Germline V lookup: CDR1 MDHEN, CDR2 SYDVKM. This CDR3 comprises 14 residues.

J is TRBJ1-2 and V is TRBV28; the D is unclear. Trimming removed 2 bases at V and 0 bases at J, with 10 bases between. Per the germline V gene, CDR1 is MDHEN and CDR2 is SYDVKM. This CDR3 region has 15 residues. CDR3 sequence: CASSLGRIANYGYTF. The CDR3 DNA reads TGTGCCAGCAGTTTAGGGCGGATAGCTAACTATGGCTACACCTTC.